Sequencing of this TCR beta chain was carried out in a study of blood T cell repertoires in COVID-19. Study information: Researchers got acute and convalescent COVID-19 samples from the United States, Italy and Spain.

Clones were sequenced by immunoSEQ multiplex PCR, and TCRdb holds only the in-frame ones, with some missing. This repertoire shows roughly 250,000 clones, about 90% found once; its top ten account for around 3.1%. In terms of age and location, participants ranged from roughly 18 to 95 years and lived in about 25 US areas. Categorization into cohorts depended on clinical history that participants reported. Only one count was recorded for this clone. The J segment lost 3 bases and the V segment lost 8 bases, leaving 9 bases of the junction unmatched. Germline assignment: CDR1 GTSNPN and CDR2 SVGIG (reference sequence). This CDR3 has 13 residues.

The TCR originated in a woman aged 35 to 49 who had been exposed to COVID-19. The rearrangement joins TRBV30 to TRBJ1-1; 7 bases align to TRBD1. The sample taken for sequencing was PBMCs or T cells enriched from blood (not recorded which). The CDR3 sequence is CAHTGTEDTEAFF. The DNA of the CDR3 is TGTGCCCACACCGGGACAGAGGACACTGAAGCTTTCTTT.